This is a list of T cell receptor beta chains from one sample in a study of Ad26.COV2.S vaccination and SARS-CoV-2 variants. The repertoire was sequenced with immunoSEQ multiplex PCR; TCRdb's copy has only in-frame clones and lacks some. Seen here are approximately 420,000 clones, 88% observed once, and the top ten hold 3.6%. Specimen: peripheral blood, collected in a trial of Ad26.COV2.S vaccine versus placebo. Source of these receptors: a person aged 18-60 years who received the Ad26.COV2.S COVID-19 vaccine or a placebo. The CDR3 runs from the conserved cysteine through the conserved F or W. Each record gives: D gene, V gene, clone size, J gene, CDR3 protein, CDR3 DNA. A D gene is named only where the DNA matches it firmly. Clone size is shown for a subset of rows, as once, few, many or a class of expanded clone.

d_gene: -; v_gene: TRBV19; abundance: -; j_gene: TRBJ1-5; CDR3aa: CASSPGRGNQPQHF; CDR3nt: TGTGCCAGTAGTCCAGGGAGAGGCAATCAGCCCCAGCATTTT
d_gene: -; v_gene: TRBV10-3; abundance: -; j_gene: TRBJ2-2; CDR3aa: CAIYITRLGAGELFF; CDR3nt: TGTGCCATCTACATTACGAGATTGGGTGCCGGGGAGCTGTTTTTT
d_gene: TRBD1; v_gene: TRBV6-5; abundance: -; j_gene: TRBJ1-6; CDR3aa: CASSYSSQGGSPLHF; CDR3nt: TGTGCCAGCAGTTACTCCTCTCAGGGGGGCTCACCCCTCCACTTT
d_gene: -; v_gene: TRBV5-6; abundance: -; j_gene: TRBJ2-7; CDR3aa: CASSLPSSYEQYF; CDR3nt: TGTGCCAGCAGCTTACCCAGCTCCTACGAGCAGTACTTC
d_gene: -; v_gene: TRBV5-1; abundance: -; j_gene: TRBJ2-7; CDR3aa: CASSLASGDEQYF; CDR3nt: TGCGCCAGCAGCTTGGCCTCGGGGGACGAGCAGTACTTC
d_gene: -; v_gene: TRBV2; abundance: -; j_gene: TRBJ2-5; CDR3aa: CASMGQEEETQYF; CDR3nt: TGTGCCAGCATGGGACAAGAGGAAGAGACCCAGTACTTC
d_gene: TRBD1; v_gene: TRBV3-1/TRBV3-2; abundance: few; j_gene: TRBJ1-6; CDR3aa: CASSQDGQGVYNSPLHF; CDR3nt: TGTGCCAGCAGCCAAGACGGACAGGGAGTCTATAATTCACCCCTCCACTTT
d_gene: -; v_gene: TRBV7-3; abundance: -; j_gene: TRBJ2-4; CDR3aa: CASSQRGRALAKNIQYF; CDR3nt: TGTGCCAGCAGCCAAAGGGGCAGGGCTTTAGCCAAAAACATTCAGTACTTC
d_gene: TRBD1; v_gene: TRBV7-3; abundance: -; j_gene: TRBJ2-2; CDR3aa: CASSFQGASVTGELFF; CDR3nt: TGTGCCAGCAGCTTCCAGGGGGCGTCGGTTACCGGGGAGCTGTTTTTT
d_gene: TRBD1; v_gene: TRBV30; abundance: -; j_gene: TRBJ1-4; CDR3aa: CAWTGTGDEKLFF; CDR3nt: TGTGCCTGGACCGGGACAGGGGATGAAAAACTGTTTTTT
d_gene: -; v_gene: TRBV4-1; abundance: -; j_gene: TRBJ2-5; CDR3aa: CASSKQETQYF; CDR3nt: TGCGCCAGCAGCAAACAAGAGACCCAGTACTTC
d_gene: -; v_gene: TRBV4-2; abundance: -; j_gene: TRBJ2-5; CDR3aa: CASSQDVGETQYF; CDR3nt: TGTGCCAGCAGCCAAGACGTCGGAGAGACCCAGTACTTC
d_gene: -; v_gene: TRBV28; abundance: -; j_gene: TRBJ1-5; CDR3aa: CASRLGTVEYQPQHF; CDR3nt: TGTGCCAGCAGGCTCGGGACGGTTGAATATCAGCCCCAGCATTTT
d_gene: TRBD2; v_gene: TRBV28; abundance: -; j_gene: TRBJ2-3; CDR3aa: CASRETRLAGGPDTQYF; CDR3nt: TGTGCCAGCAGGGAGACGAGACTAGCGGGGGGGCCGGATACGCAGTATTTT
d_gene: -; v_gene: TRBV9; abundance: -; j_gene: TRBJ1-2; CDR3aa: CASSVARERIYGYTF; CDR3nt: TGTGCCAGCAGCGTAGCTAGGGAGCGGATCTATGGCTACACCTTC
d_gene: TRBD1; v_gene: TRBV7-6; abundance: once; j_gene: TRBJ2-7; CDR3aa: CASSFGTGPASYEQYF; CDR3nt: TGTGCCAGCAGCTTCGGGACAGGGCCCGCATCCTACGAGCAGTACTTC
d_gene: TRBD1; v_gene: TRBV4-1; abundance: few; j_gene: TRBJ1-5; CDR3aa: CASSQYSTGGPSPQHF; CDR3nt: TGCGCCAGCAGCCAATATTCGACAGGGGGCCCAAGTCCCCAGCATTTT
d_gene: -; v_gene: TRBV28; abundance: -; j_gene: TRBJ2-2; CDR3aa: CASIIGLSGGELFF; CDR3nt: TGTGCCAGCATAATAGGCCTTTCAGGCGGGGAGCTGTTTTTT
d_gene: -; v_gene: TRBV19; abundance: few; j_gene: TRBJ1-1; CDR3aa: CASTHSTDEAFF; CDR3nt: TGTGCCAGTACCCATTCGACGGATGAAGCTTTCTTT
d_gene: TRBD1; v_gene: TRBV14; abundance: few; j_gene: TRBJ2-2; CDR3aa: CASSHVRLRDRNTGELFF; CDR3nt: TGTGCCAGCAGCCATGTACGGCTCCGGGACAGAAACACCGGGGAGCTGTTTTTT
d_gene: -; v_gene: TRBV4-1; abundance: -; j_gene: TRBJ2-7; CDR3aa: CASSPQQRPDYEQYF; CDR3nt: TGCGCCAGCAGCCCTCAGCAACGGCCGGACTACGAGCAGTACTTC
d_gene: -; v_gene: TRBV7-8; abundance: -; j_gene: TRBJ1-4; CDR3aa: CASSPQSTNEKLFF; CDR3nt: TGTGCCAGCAGCCCCCAATCAACTAATGAAAAACTGTTTTTT
d_gene: TRBD2; v_gene: TRBV25-1; abundance: -; j_gene: TRBJ2-1; CDR3aa: CASRPGGASNEQFF; CDR3nt: TGTGCCAGCAGGCCCGGGGGGGCATCTAATGAGCAGTTCTTC
d_gene: TRBD1; v_gene: TRBV7-2; abundance: -; j_gene: TRBJ1-1; CDR3aa: CASSLERQGAEAFF; CDR3nt: TGTGCCAGCAGCTTGGAGAGACAGGGAGCAGAAGCTTTCTTT
d_gene: -; v_gene: TRBV9; abundance: -; j_gene: TRBJ1-2; CDR3aa: CASTPSSGPYYGYTF; CDR3nt: TGTGCCAGCACCCCGTCATCGGGACCCTACTATGGCTACACCTTC
d_gene: TRBD1; v_gene: TRBV27; abundance: -; j_gene: TRBJ2-7; CDR3aa: CASSGSGTGFYEQYF; CDR3nt: TGTGCCAGCAGTGGCTCCGGGACAGGGTTCTACGAGCAGTACTTC
d_gene: -; v_gene: TRBV30; abundance: -; j_gene: TRBJ2-3; CDR3aa: CAWSVGWTDTQYF; CDR3nt: TGTGCCTGGAGTGTCGGGTGGACAGATACGCAGTATTTT
d_gene: -; v_gene: TRBV6-5; abundance: -; j_gene: TRBJ1-5; CDR3aa: CASSYRNQPQHF; CDR3nt: TGTGCCAGCAGCTACCGCAATCAGCCCCAGCATTTT
d_gene: -; v_gene: TRBV28; abundance: few; j_gene: TRBJ1-5; CDR3aa: CASRPGYTMGNQPQHF; CDR3nt: TGTGCCAGCAGACCAGGGTATACAATGGGCAATCAGCCCCAGCATTTT
d_gene: -; v_gene: TRBV7-2; abundance: -; j_gene: TRBJ2-7; CDR3aa: CASSLFLGSWALEQYF; CDR3nt: TGTGCCAGCAGCTTATTTTTGGGCTCATGGGCCCTGGAGCAGTACTTC
d_gene: TRBD1; v_gene: TRBV6-1; abundance: -; j_gene: TRBJ1-4; CDR3aa: CASSDRGRGNEKLFF; CDR3nt: TGTGCCAGCAGTGATAGGGGGCGAGGTAATGAAAAACTGTTTTTT
d_gene: -; v_gene: TRBV21-1; abundance: -; j_gene: TRBJ2-7; CDR3aa: CASSKAARESYEQYF; CDR3nt: TGTGCCAGCAGCAAAGCAGCCAGGGAGTCCTACGAGCAGTACTTC
d_gene: TRBD1; v_gene: TRBV28; abundance: -; j_gene: TRBJ1-1; CDR3aa: CASRGDSEAFF; CDR3nt: TGTGCCAGCAGGGGGGACAGTGAAGCTTTCTTT
d_gene: -; v_gene: TRBV9; abundance: -; j_gene: TRBJ2-6; CDR3aa: CASSVRVGHFSGANVLTF; CDR3nt: TGTGCCAGCAGCGTAAGGGTGGGACACTTCTCTGGGGCCAACGTCCTGACTTTC
d_gene: -; v_gene: TRBV6-5; abundance: -; j_gene: TRBJ2-7; CDR3aa: CASSLSAGTDEQYF; CDR3nt: TGTGCCAGCAGCCTATCCGCGGGGACCGACGAGCAGTACTTC
d_gene: -; v_gene: TRBV12-3/TRBV12-4; abundance: -; j_gene: TRBJ2-1; CDR3aa: CASSLPLDNEQFF; CDR3nt: TGTGCCAGCAGTTTACCCCTGGACAATGAGCAGTTCTTC
d_gene: -; v_gene: TRBV13; abundance: few; j_gene: TRBJ2-7; CDR3aa: CASSLGPTTYEQYF; CDR3nt: TGTGCCAGCAGCTTAGGCCCTACTACCTACGAGCAGTACTTC